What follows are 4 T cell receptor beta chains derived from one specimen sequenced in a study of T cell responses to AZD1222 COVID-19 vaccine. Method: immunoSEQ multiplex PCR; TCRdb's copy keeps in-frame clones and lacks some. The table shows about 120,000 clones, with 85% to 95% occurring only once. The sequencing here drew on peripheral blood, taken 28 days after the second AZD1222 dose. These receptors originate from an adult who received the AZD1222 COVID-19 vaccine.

The CDR3 coding sequence is TGTGCCAGCAGCCCCGGGGACAGGCAAGAGACCCAGTACTTC. It encodes CASSPGDRQETQYF. The gene calls are TRBV3-1 (or the pseudogene TRBV3-2) and TRBJ2-5, with 8 bases aligning to TRBD1. Germline-derived CDR1 and CDR2 are LGHDT and YNNKEL (reference sequence). The CDR3 length is 14 residues. Trimming at V came to 4 bases and at J to 2 bases, leaving 3 bases not matched to a gene.

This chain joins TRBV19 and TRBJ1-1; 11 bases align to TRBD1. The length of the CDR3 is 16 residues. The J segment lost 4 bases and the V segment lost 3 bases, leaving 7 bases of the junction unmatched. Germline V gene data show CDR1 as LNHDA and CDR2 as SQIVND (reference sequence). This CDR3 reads CASSMDRGRVGTEAFF. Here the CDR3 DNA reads TGTGCCAGTAGTATGGACAGGGGGCGAGTTGGCACTGAAGCTTTCTTT.

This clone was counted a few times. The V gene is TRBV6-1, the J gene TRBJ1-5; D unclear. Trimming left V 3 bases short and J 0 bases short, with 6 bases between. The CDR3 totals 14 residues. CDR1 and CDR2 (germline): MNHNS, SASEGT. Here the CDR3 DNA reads TGTGCCAGCAGTGAGACCTATAGCAATCAGCCCCAGCATTTT. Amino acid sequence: CASSETYSNQPQHF.

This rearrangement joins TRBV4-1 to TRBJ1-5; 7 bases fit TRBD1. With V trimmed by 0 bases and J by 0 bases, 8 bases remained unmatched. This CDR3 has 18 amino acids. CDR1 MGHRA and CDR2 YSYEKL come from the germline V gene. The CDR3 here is CASSQDKGALPSNQPQHF. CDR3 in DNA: TGCGCCAGCAGCCAAGATAAGGGGGCCCTTCCTAGCAATCAGCCCCAGCATTTT.